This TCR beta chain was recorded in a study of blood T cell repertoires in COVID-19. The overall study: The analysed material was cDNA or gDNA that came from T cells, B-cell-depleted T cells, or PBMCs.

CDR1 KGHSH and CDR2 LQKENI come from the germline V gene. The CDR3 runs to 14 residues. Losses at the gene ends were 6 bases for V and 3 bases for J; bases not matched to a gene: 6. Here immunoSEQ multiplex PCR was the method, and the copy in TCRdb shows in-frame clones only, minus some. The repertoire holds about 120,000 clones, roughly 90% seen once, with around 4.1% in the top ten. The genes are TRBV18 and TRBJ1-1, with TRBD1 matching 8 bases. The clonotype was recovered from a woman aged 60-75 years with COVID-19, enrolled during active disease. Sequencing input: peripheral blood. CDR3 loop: CASSPQGADTEAFF. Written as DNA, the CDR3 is TGTGCCAGCTCCCCCCAGGGGGCTGACACTGAAGCTTTCTTT.